Listed here are 15 T cell receptor beta chains from one sample, sequenced in a study of lymphopenia after photon versus proton radiotherapy. Measured with immunoSEQ multiplex PCR; TCRdb has only the in-frame clones, and not every one. Of 25,000 to 30,000 clones listed, around nine tenths are singletons. The sequenced sample was peripheral blood, obtained from a patient treated with proton-based radiotherapy. The receptors derive from a woman aged 55-69 years with cholangiocarcinoma. Some clones in this sample may be carry-over from other donors' samples.

The chain combines TRBV19 with TRBJ2-7, with 10 bases lining up with TRBD2. V shed 10 bases, J shed 7 bases, and the junction held 10 bases outside the gene matches. The CDR3 has 13 residues. Germline assignment: CDR1 LNHDA and CDR2 SQIVND (reference sequence). The CDR3 DNA sequence: TGTGCCACCACAGCGGGAGGGCTATGGGAGCAGTACTTC. Protein: CATTAGGLWEQYF.

The genes are TRBV18 and TRBJ2-5; weak D call: TRBD1 (6 bases). Trimming pared 3 bases from V and 2 bases from J, leaving 10 bases between. The V gene's germline CDR1 is KGHSH and CDR2 LQKENI. This CDR3 has 14 residues. The CDR3 is CASSPWDKQETQYF. The CDR3 DNA follows: TGTGCCAGCTCACCCTGGGACAAACAAGAGACCCAGTACTTC.

CDR3 in amino acids: CASSQGPESGYTF. The CDR3 DNA reads TGTGCCAGCAGTCAAGGCCCCGAATCTGGCTACACCTTC. J is TRBJ1-2 and V is TRBV6-6; D is uncertain. Trimming stripped 5 bases from V and 7 bases from J, with 14 bases between. Germline V gene sequence: CDR1 MNHNY, CDR2 SVGAGI (reference sequence). The CDR3 is 13 amino acids.

This clone was recorded only once. The gene calls are TRBV6-5 and TRBJ2-1, with D maybe TRBD2 (6 bases). Trimming left V 6 bases short and J 8 bases short, with 17 bases between. Germline V CDR1 and CDR2: MNHEY, SVGAGI. The CDR3 sequence is 14 residues long. The CDR3 DNA reads TGTGCCAGCAGGGTATCGGGAACTAGCTATGAGCAGTTCTTC. This translates into CASRVSGTSYEQFF.

The V call is TRBV6-1, the J call TRBJ1-3, with D perhaps TRBD1 (6 bases). Germline CDR1 is MNHNS and CDR2 is SASEGT. This CDR3 comprises 13 residues. Trimming cost V 6 bases and J 2 bases, with 8 bases left between them. CDR3 region: CASRGGTGNTIYF. The CDR3 nucleotides are TGTGCCAGCAGAGGGGGGACTGGAAACACCATATATTTT.

The CDR3 sequence: CASTALGGQNYEQYF. The DNA for the CDR3 is TGTGCCAGCACCGCGTTGGGGGGACAGAACTACGAGCAGTACTTC. J is TRBJ2-7 and V is TRBV7-9; D may be TRBD1 (7 bases). V dropped 7 bases and J dropped 3 bases, with 19 bases sitting between them. CDR3 length equals 15 residues. Germline V CDR1 and CDR2: SEHNR, FQNEAQ (reference sequence). Full variable domain (remainder filled in from reference TRBV7-9 and TRBJ2-7): DTGVSQNPRHKITKRGQNVTFRCDPISEHNRLYWYRQTLGQGPEFLTYFQNEAQLEKSRLLSDRFSAERPKGSFSTLEIQRTEQGDSAMYLCASTALGGQNYEQYFGPGTRLTVT.

The rearrangement links TRBV5-1 to TRBJ2-5; D is unresolved. The V gene's germline CDR1 is SGHRS and CDR2 YFSETQ. CDR3 size: 12 residues. V was cut by 3 bases and J by 3 bases, with 6 bases left in between. CDR3 loop: CASSSVKETQYF. The CDR3 region has the DNA TGCGCCAGCAGCTCTGTAAAAGAGACCCAGTACTTC.

The sample holds one count of this clone. This chain joins TRBV19 and TRBJ2-1, with D hard to call. Trimming took 3 bases from V and 3 from J, leaving 3 bases between them. Germline V gene sequence: CDR1 LNHDA, CDR2 SQIVND (reference sequence). The CDR3 loop spans 12 amino acids. The CDR3 region is CASSIGYNEQFF. DNA of the CDR3: TGTGCCAGTAGTATCGGCTACAATGAGCAGTTCTTC.

For this clone: Germline and junction disagree at one end, which may indicate a read error. The rearrangement uses TRBV6-1 and TRBJ1-2; no definite D call. The CDR3 covers 12 residues. CDR1 is MNHNS, CDR2 SASEGT, per germline. CDR3 in DNA: TGTGCCAGCAGTGAAGCGGGAGCGGCCCTTCCCTTC. As protein: CASSEAGAALPF.

The table lists this clone with a count of one. J is TRBJ2-2 and V is TRBV5-5, with 11 bases that match TRBD1. This CDR3 is built from 16 residues. V shed 0 bases and J 8 bases; nucleotides not matched to a gene: 6. Germline values: CDR1 SGHKS, CDR2 YYEKEE (reference sequence). CDR3 coding DNA: TGTGCCAGCAGCTTGGCGGGACAGGGGGTCTTTGGGGAGCTGTTTTTT. Residues: CASSLAGQGVFGELFF.

This clone was picked up one time. The chain links TRBV5-1 to TRBJ2-7, with D unclear. Looked up from germline, CDR1 is SGHRS and CDR2 is YFSETQ. The CDR3 covers 14 residues. V was shortened by 3 bases and J by 3 bases, with 13 bases between the two germline ends. In nucleotides, the CDR3 is TGCGCCAGCAGCTCGGGTCTATTTAACTACGAGCAGTACTTC. Amino acids: CASSSGLFNYEQYF. Full variable domain (missing parts from reference TRBV5-1 and TRBJ2-7): KAGVTQTPRYLIKTRGQQVTLSCSPISGHRSVSWYQQTPGQGLQFLFEYFSETQRNKGNFPGRFSGRQFSNSRSEMNVSTLELGDSALYLCASSSGLFNYEQYFGPGTRLTVT.

The chain is built from TRBV11-3 and TRBJ2-5; 7 bases fit TRBD2. With 4 bases clipped from V and 10 bases from J, the junction kept 3 bases outside the gene matches. Germline V CDR1 and CDR2: SGHNT, YENEEA. The CDR3 consists of 11 residues. CDR3 nucleotides: TGTGCCAGCAGCTCGGGGGGAGGCCAGTACTTC. Translating it yields CASSSGGGQYF. Drawing the rest from reference TRBV11-3 and TRBJ2-5, the complete variable domain is EAGVVQSPRYKIIEKKQPVAFWCNPISGHNTLYWYLQNLGQGPELLIRYENEEAVDDSQLPKDRFSAERLKGVDSTLKIQPAELGDSAVYLCASSSGGGQYFGPGTRLLVL.

This clone has a handful of counts. The chain combines TRBV14 with TRBJ1-1; TRBD1 matches at 8 bases. Germline-derived CDR1 and CDR2 are SGHDN and FVKESK. The CDR3 extends over 16 amino acids. V gave up 5 bases and J gave up 0 bases; unmatched junction bases: 8. In DNA, the CDR3 is TGTGCCAGCAGCAATGACAGGGGAGATATGAACACTGAAGCTTTCTTT. This gives the protein CASSNDRGDMNTEAFF.

The V gene is TRBV9, the J gene TRBJ1-3; no clear D. The CDR3 covers 14 residues. The V gene's germline CDR1 is SGDLS and CDR2 YYNGEE. V lost 3 bases to trimming and J lost 3 bases, with 10 bases between them. CDR3 in amino acids: CASSASWGGNTIYF. The CDR3, as DNA: TGTGCCAGCAGCGCAAGTTGGGGTGGAAACACCATATATTTT.

CDR3 amino acids: CASGPSGALNEKLFF. Written as DNA, the CDR3 is TGTGCCAGCGGCCCTTCCGGGGCACTTAATGAAAAACTGTTTTTT. The J gene is TRBJ1-4, the V gene TRBV7-8; D perhaps matches TRBD1 (5 bases). This CDR3 is 15 amino acids long. The germline CDR1 and CDR2 sequences are SGHVS and FQNEAQ. Trimming took 8 bases from V and 4 from J, leaving 17 bases between them.